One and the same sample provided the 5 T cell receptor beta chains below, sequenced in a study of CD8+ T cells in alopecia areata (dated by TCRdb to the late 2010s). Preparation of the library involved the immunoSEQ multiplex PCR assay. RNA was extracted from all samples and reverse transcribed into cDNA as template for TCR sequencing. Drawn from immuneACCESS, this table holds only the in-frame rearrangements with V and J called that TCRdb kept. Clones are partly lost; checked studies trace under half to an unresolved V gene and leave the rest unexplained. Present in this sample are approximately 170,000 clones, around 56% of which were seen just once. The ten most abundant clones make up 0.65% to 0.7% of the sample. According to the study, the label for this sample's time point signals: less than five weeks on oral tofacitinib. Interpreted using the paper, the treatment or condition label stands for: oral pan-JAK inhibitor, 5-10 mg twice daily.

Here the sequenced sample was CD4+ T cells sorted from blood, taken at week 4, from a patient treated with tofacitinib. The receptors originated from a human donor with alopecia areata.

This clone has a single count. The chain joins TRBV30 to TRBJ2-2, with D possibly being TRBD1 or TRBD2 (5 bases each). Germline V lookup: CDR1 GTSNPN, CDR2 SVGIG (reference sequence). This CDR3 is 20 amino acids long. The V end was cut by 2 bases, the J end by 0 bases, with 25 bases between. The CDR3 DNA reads TGTGCCTGGAGTTCCCCTCCCTTGGGACGGACCAAATCGAACACCGGGGAGCTGTTTTTT. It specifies CAWSSPPLGRTKSNTGELFF.

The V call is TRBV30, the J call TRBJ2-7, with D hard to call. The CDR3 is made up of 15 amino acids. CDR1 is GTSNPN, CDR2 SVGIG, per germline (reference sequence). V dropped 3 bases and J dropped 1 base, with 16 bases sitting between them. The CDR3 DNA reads TGTGCCTGGAGCGAATTGGGTTCTGGGTCCTACGAGCAGTACTTC. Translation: CAWSELGSGSYEQYF.

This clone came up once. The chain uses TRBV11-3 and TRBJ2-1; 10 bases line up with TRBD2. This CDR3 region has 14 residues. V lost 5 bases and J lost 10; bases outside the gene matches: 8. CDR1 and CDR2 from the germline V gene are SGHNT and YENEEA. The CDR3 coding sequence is TGTGCCAGCAGCCCCGGACTAGCGGAAGGCGAGCAGTTCTTC. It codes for CASSPGLAEGEQFF.

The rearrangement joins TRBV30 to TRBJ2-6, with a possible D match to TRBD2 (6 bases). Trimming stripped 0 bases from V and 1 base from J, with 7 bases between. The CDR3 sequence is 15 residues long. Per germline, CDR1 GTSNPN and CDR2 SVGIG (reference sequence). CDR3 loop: CAWSVGGSGANVLTF. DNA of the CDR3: TGTGCCTGGAGTGTAGGAGGGTCTGGGGCCAACGTCCTGACTTTC.

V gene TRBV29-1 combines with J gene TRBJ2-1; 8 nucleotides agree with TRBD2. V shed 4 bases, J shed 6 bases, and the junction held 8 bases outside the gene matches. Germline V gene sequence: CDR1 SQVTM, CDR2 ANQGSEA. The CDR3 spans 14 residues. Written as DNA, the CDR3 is TGCAGCGTTGCCGGGACTAGATCGGCCAATGAGCAGTTCTTC. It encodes CSVAGTRSANEQFF.